This TCR beta chain was identified during a study of blood T cell repertoires in COVID-19. A single count supports this clone. In germline, CDR1 is SGHNT, CDR2 YYREEE (reference sequence). J gave up 3 bases and V 5 bases, and 4 bases lay outside the gene matches. CDR3 length: 15 residues. Study processing details: Reference gene primer amplification gave estimated nucleated cell counts. TCRdb's copy holds only in-frame clones and misses some; the assay was immunoSEQ multiplex PCR. V, J and clone size derive from that table, while D and trimming were established from the DNA sequence. The sample records approximately 230,000 clones, 86% being singletons.

This rearrangement joins TRBV5-4 to TRBJ2-3; 12 nucleotides match TRBD2. The sequence derives from a man under 40 who had recovered from COVID-19. The sample consisted of peripheral blood. The chain's CDR3 is CASSRTSGATDTQYF. The CDR3 DNA reads as TGTGCCAGCAGTCGGACTAGCGGGGCGACAGATACGCAGTATTTT.